Below, 3 T cell receptor beta chains from the same sample are listed, as sequenced in a study of CD8 T cells in ankylosing spondylitis. TCRdb processed the 5' RACE reads anew with MiXCR; each CDR3 protein has one entry. The sample yields nearly 350,000 distinct CDR3 sequences, approximately 14% seen once. The sequencing input was blood, either unsorted or a sorted T cell fraction (not recorded which). The source is a male donor with ankylosing spondylitis or in good health (not recorded which).

This clonotype was seen a handful of times. The chain carries TRBV7-9 and TRBJ1-1; TRBD1 matches 10 bases. The CDR3 is 15 residues long. The germline CDR1 and CDR2 sequences are SEHNR and FQNEAQ (reference sequence). Trimming removed 5 bases from V and 6 bases from J; junction bases left unmatched: 9. DNA of the CDR3: TGTGCCAGCAGCCTAATGACAGGGGGCATCCCTGAAGCTTTCTTT. It translates to CASSLMTGGIPEAFF.

This clonotype was seen only a few times. The rearrangement links TRBV10-2 to TRBJ2-3; 8 nucleotides align to TRBD2. Germline CDR1 WSHSY, CDR2 SAAADI. The CDR3 extends over 15 amino acids. Trimming removed 0 bases from V and 1 base from J; junction bases left unmatched: 0. Here the CDR3 reads CASSESTSGTDTQYF. The CDR3 region has the DNA TGCGCCAGCAGTGAGTCGACTAGCGGCACAGATACGCAGTATTTT.

CDR3 amino acids: CASAGSPSSTDTQYF. CDR3 in DNA: TGCGCCAGCGCAGGGAGTCCATCTAGCACAGATACGCAGTATTTT. This chain uses TRBV5-1 with TRBJ2-3; D is perhaps TRBD1 or TRBD2 (5 bases each). The CDR3 consists of 15 residues. The V end lost 7 bases, the J end lost 0 bases, and 15 bases lay between the germline ends. Germline CDR1 SGHRS, CDR2 YFSETQ.